This TCR beta chain was sequenced for a study of shared clonotypes between healthy human individuals (dated by TCRdb to between 2020 and 2021). In terms of the full investigation: The cohort comprised a couple of women and a few men aged 18 to 49 years. For each donor, CD4 naive and CD4 memory were each run on three plates, CD8 naive on two plates, and CD8 memory on one plate. The study deeply sequenced blood TCR repertoires of about 5 healthy adults to estimate repertoire size and the extent of clonotype sharing between individuals. To increase sequencing depth and limit assay-specific biases, TCR repertoire library preparation and sequencing were carried out by different laboratories using diverse techniques. Per donor, leukapheresis produced somewhere between about 0.85 and 10 billion PBMCs. Study-wide findings and limitations: Compared with non-shared clonotypes, clonotypes shared by all four sorted-subset donors had higher generation probabilities. About 5% of naive CD4, 3.5% of naive CD8, approximately 2.2% of memory CD4, and 0.4% of memory CD8 clonotypes were shared across several donors. Based on pairwise subsampling, the degree of clonotype sharing among donors was expected to be affected by sequencing depth. Even with the large sequencing depth, rarefaction of the sorted-subset datasets indicated that sequencing was incomplete. Because the study included only a small number of donors, the genetic and exposure-history diversity represented was limited. Sampling was restricted to blood, and TCR repertoires in tissue are likely to differ from TCR repertoires in blood. Naive subsets generally had larger estimated clonotype richness than memory subsets.

The donors were healthy, HIV-negative adults who had no recently reported acute infections or vaccinations. All donors were Caucasian adults living in Nashville, Tennessee, USA. Magnetic negative selection was used to enrich CD4+ T cells, after which naive cells were positively selected on CD45RA and the negative fraction became the memory subset. After blood collection by leukapheresis, PBMCs were isolated using Ficoll-Histopaque density gradient centrifugation and then cryopreserved in the vapor phase of liquid nitrogen. Analytical flow cytometry was used to check the purity and quantity of each magnetically sorted T cell population. Each sorted fraction had its genomic DNA isolated and then quantified by UV absorbance on a Nanodrop 2000c. TCR CDR3 regions were amplified from genomic DNA by multiplex PCR using the deep immunoSEQ assay. For each cell subset, the extracted genomic DNA was distributed evenly across all wells of several immunoSEQ 96-well plates, and each plate served as one replicate. Each replicate PCR for sorted subsets received 150 to 250 ng genomic DNA, equal to 30,000 or so T cell genomes. Purified libraries were measured with a Qubit 3.0 fluorometer, size-checked on a Bioanalyzer 2100, and measured again with the KAPA Library Quantification kit. Every immunoSEQ 96-well plate was sequenced on a dedicated single-read 150-cycle Illumina NextSeq 550 flow cell. The authors' pipeline ran thus. The immunoSEQ output contained only junctional sequences without quality scores, so filtering could not match that applied to full-length reads. To assign V/J genes and CDR3, sequences were annotated using PyIR, a Python wrapper for IgBLAST v1.9, with IMGT germline references. Any read was removed if the V/J assignment was weak (E-value above 1e-6), the CDR3 was missing, or the read contained stop codons, out-of-frame junctions, or ambiguous translated residues. V3J clonotypes were defined as sequences sharing an identical inferred V gene, J gene, and CDR3 amino acid sequence. To compute the percentage overlap between repertoires, the number of shared unique clonotypes was divided by the size of the smaller repertoire. Three approaches were used to assess repertoire richness: RTK rarefaction, the Chao1 estimator, and Recon v2.1 estimates of unobserved clonotypes. Generation probabilities for all TCRbeta clonotypes obtained by the gDNA method from several donors were computed using OLGA. The table comes from immuneACCESS by way of TCRdb, which keeps in-frame sequences with V and J called. Part of the clones is missing from these tables; in studies checked, under half for an unresolved V gene and the rest for unknown reasons. From that table come the V and J calls and clone size; the DNA was used to work out D and trimming. Recorded for this sample are approximately 500,000 clones; 90% to 97% of them occurred a single time. Of the sample, about 0.064% is held by the ten largest clones.

On this clone itself: Its binding antigen is unknown. The input lacks base qualities; no much larger clone sits a single base away.

Inclusive of the bounding cysteine and phenylalanine, the CDR3 is 14 residues long. The kept DNA is CDR3 alone, 42 bases in frame from the first base. V is cut by 6 bases and J by 4 bases, and the space between the germline ends is 15 bases. The CDR1 and CDR2 encoded by the germline V gene are MDHEN and SYDVKM. Rearrangement joined TRBV28 to TRBJ1-2, with TRBD1 as a weak D call on 5 bases. The TCR was taken from a woman aged 25 to 45 in good health. The sequenced material came from naive CD4+ T cells sorted from blood. What this sample's cell subset or site label stands for: CD45RA+ positively selected. CDR3 sequence: CASRKSGNGYGYTF. The nucleotides read TGTGCCAGCAGAAAATCAGGGAACGGCTATGGCTACACCTTC.